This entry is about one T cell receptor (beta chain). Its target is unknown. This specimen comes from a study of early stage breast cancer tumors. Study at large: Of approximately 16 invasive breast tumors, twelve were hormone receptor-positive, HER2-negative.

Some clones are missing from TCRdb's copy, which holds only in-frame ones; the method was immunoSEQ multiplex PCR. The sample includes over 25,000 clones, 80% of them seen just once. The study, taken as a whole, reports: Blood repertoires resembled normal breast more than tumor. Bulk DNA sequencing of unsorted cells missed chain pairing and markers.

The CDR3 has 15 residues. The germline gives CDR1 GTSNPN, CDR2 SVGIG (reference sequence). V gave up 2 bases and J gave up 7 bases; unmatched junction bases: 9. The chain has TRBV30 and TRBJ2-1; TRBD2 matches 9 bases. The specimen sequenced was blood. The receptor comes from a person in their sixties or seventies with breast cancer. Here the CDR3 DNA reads TGTGCCTGGAGTCCTCCAGGGACTAGCAAGAATGAGCAGTTCTTC. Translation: CAWSPPGTSKNEQFF.